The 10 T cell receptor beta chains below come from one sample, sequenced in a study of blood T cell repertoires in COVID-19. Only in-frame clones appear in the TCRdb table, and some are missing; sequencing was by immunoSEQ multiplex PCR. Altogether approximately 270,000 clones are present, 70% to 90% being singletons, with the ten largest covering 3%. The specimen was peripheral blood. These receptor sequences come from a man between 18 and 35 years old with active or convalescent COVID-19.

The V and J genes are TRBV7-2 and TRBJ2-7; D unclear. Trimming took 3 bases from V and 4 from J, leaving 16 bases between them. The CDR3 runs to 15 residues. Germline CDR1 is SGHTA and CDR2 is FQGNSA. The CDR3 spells CASSFRSIGEYEQYF. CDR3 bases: TGTGCCAGCAGCTTCAGATCTATCGGAGAATACGAGCAGTACTTC.

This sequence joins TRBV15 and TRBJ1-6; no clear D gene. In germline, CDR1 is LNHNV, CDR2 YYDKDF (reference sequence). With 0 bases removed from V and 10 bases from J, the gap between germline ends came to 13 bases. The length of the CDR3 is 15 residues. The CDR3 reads CATSRDFGLVSPLHF. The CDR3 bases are TGTGCCACCAGCAGAGATTTCGGGTTGGTCTCACCCCTCCACTTT.

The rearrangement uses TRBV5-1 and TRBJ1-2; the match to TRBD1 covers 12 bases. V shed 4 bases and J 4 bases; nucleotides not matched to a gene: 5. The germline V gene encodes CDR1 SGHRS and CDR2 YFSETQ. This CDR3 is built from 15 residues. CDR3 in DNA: TGCGCCAGCAGCGCGGGACAGGGGGCCTCCTATGGCTACACCTTC. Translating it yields CASSAGQGASYGYTF.

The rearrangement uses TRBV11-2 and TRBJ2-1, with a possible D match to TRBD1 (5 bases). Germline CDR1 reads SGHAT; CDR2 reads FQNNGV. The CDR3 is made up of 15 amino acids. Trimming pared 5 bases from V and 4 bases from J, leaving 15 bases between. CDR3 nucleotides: TGTGCCAGCAGCCCCGGGCAGGGAATGTACAATGAGCAGTTCTTC. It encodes CASSPGQGMYNEQFF.

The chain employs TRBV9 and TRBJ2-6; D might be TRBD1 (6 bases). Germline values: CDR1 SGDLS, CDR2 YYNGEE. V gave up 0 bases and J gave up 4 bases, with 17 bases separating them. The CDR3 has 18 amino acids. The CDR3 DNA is TGTGCCAGCAGCGTAGCTACAGGGAAGAGCCCCGGGGCCAACGTCCTGACTTTC. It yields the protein CASSVATGKSPGANVLTF.

CDR3: CASSPLAGIDEQFF. The CDR3, as DNA: TGTGCCAGCAGCCCCCTAGCGGGGATTGATGAGCAGTTCTTC. The chain recombines TRBV3-1 (or the pseudogene TRBV3-2) with TRBJ2-1; 9 bases are shared with TRBD2. The length of the CDR3 is 14 residues. V dropped 4 bases and J dropped 8; count of bases not matched to a gene: 6. The germline gives CDR1 LGHDT, CDR2 YNNKEL (reference sequence).

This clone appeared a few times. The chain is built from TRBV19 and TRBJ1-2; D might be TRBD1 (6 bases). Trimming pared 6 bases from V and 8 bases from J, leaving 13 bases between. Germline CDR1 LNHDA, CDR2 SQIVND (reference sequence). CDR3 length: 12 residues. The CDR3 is CASSLLQGGYTF. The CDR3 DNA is TGTGCCAGTAGCCTTCTCCAGGGGGGCTACACCTTC. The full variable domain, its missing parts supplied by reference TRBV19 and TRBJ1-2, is DGGITQSPKYLFRKEGQNVTLSCEQNLNHDAMYWYRQDPGQGLRLIYYSQIVNDFQKGDIAEGYSVSREKKESFPLTVTSAQKNPTAFYLCASSLLQGGYTFGSGTRLTVV.

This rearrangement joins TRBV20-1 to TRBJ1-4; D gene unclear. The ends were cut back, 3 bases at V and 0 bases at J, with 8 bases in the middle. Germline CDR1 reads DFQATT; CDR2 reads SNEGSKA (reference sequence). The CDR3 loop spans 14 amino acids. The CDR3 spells CSASDISTNEKLFF. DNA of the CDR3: TGCAGTGCTAGTGACATTTCAACTAATGAAAAACTGTTTTTT.

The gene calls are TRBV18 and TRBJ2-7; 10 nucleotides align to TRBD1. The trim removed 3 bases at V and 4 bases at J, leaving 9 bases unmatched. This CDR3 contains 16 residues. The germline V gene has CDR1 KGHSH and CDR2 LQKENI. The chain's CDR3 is CASSPPPGTGEYEQYF. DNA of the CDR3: TGTGCCAGCTCACCGCCCCCCGGGACAGGGGAATACGAGCAGTACTTC.

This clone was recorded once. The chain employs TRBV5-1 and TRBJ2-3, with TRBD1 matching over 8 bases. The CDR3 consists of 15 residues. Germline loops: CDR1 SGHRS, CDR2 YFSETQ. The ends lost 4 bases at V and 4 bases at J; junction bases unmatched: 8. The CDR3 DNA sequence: TGCGCCAGCAGCCCGCGGACAGGGTATGCAGATACGCAGTATTTT. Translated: CASSPRTGYADTQYF.